Below, 32 T cell receptor beta chains from the same sample are listed, as sequenced in a study of regulatory T cells in long-lasting Graves disease (dated by TCRdb to the early 2020s). Receptor libraries were prepared by multiplex PCR. The sequencer listed for this sample is Illumina HiSeq 4000. To build TCR beta libraries, CDR3 regions were amplified by Arm-PCR using iRepertoire HTBI primers. Through fastp at Q25 and MiXCR, TCRdb rebuilt clones from the public reads, retaining in-frame beta chains. Merged by CDR3 protein, the rows form single entries marked with the most common genes and DNA. Across this sample there are around 400,000 distinct CDR3 sequences, with 15% to 19% seen only once. The ten top clones hold 20% to 25% of the sample. The sample's time point label, decoded: newly diagnosed GD, antithyroid drugs for less than 3 months. For both TCR sequencing and RNA sequencing, RNA was extracted from PBMCs in TRIzol.

This specimen consisted of peripheral blood mononuclear cells (PBMCs), obtained at new diagnosis, from a patient treated with antithyroid drugs. The source is a female donor with Graves disease.

This clonotype has ten or more counts. The DNA of the CDR3 is TGTGCCAGCAGCCCGGGACTAGAAGAGACCCAGTACTTC. As protein: CASSPGLEETQYF. J is TRBJ2-5 and V is TRBV7-9, with 8 bases aligning to TRBD2. This CDR3 has 13 amino acids. The junction had 2 bases not matched to a gene; V was cut back by 5 bases and J by 3 bases. Looked up from germline, CDR1 is SEHNR and CDR2 is FQNEAQ (reference sequence).

This clonotype was counted at least ten times. The rearrangement links TRBV7-2 to TRBJ1-4, with D maybe TRBD1 (5 bases). Germline V gene data show CDR1 as SGHTA and CDR2 as FQGNSA. The ends were cut back, 4 bases at V and 5 bases at J, with 14 bases in the middle. CDR3 size: 15 residues. The CDR3 here is CASSWPTAKNEKLFF. Written as DNA, the CDR3 is TGTGCCAGCAGCTGGCCGACAGCAAAAAATGAAAAACTGTTTTTT. The variable domain in full, completed from reference TRBV7-2 and TRBJ1-4, reads GAGVSQSPSNKVTEKGKDVELRCDPISGHTALYWYRQSLGQGLEFLIYFQGNSAPDKSGLPSDRFSAERTGGSVSTLTIQRTQQEDSAVYLCASSWPTAKNEKLFFGSGTQLSVL.

V usage is TRBV6-2 or TRBV6-3 and J usage is TRBJ1-1; 7 bases fit TRBD1. Trimming removed 3 bases from V and 1 base from J; junction bases left unmatched: 8. CDR3 size: 16 residues. CDR1 is MNHEY and CDR2 is SVGEGT in the germline V gene. CDR3 loop: CASSYKSGTANTEAFF. The CDR3 nucleotides read TGTGCCAGCAGTTATAAGTCCGGGACAGCGAACACTGAAGCTTTCTTT.

This clonotype was recorded many times. This chain links TRBV27 with TRBJ2-7; TRBD2 matches at 8 bases. The J segment lost 4 bases and the V segment lost 6 bases, leaving 8 bases of the junction unmatched. The CDR3 extends over 14 amino acids. Germline lookup yields CDR1 MNHEY and CDR2 SMNVEV (reference sequence). This CDR3 reads CASSLAGLTYEQYF. In nucleotides, the CDR3 is TGTGCCAGCAGCTTAGCGGGATTAACTTACGAGCAGTACTTC.

In its sample, this clonotype was seen many times. The CDR3 DNA reads TGTGCCAGCAGACCACGTCCGGGACTCCCGAATGTCGCGACCCAGTACTTC. This codes for CASRPRPGLPNVATQYF. The chain carries TRBV12-3 or TRBV12-4 and TRBJ2-5; TRBD2 is a possible D gene (6 bases). V gave up 6 bases and J gave up 7 bases, with 27 bases separating them. This CDR3 is built from 17 residues.

This clonotype was seen at least ten times. This chain uses TRBV19 with TRBJ1-2; 8 bases line up with TRBD1. Germline values: CDR1 LNHDA, CDR2 SQIVND (reference sequence). Losses at the gene ends were 5 bases for V and 5 bases for J; bases not matched to a gene: 7. This CDR3 region has 14 residues. DNA for the CDR3: TGTGCCAGTAGTGGCCCAGACAGGGGATATGGCTACACCTTC. It specifies CASSGPDRGYGYTF.

The chain has TRBV30 and TRBJ2-5, with 12 bases aligning to TRBD2. The ends lost 1 base at V and 5 bases at J; junction bases unmatched: 5. This CDR3 has 15 amino acids. Germline V gene data show CDR1 as GTSNPN and CDR2 as SVGIG (reference sequence). In DNA, the CDR3 is TGTGCCTGGAGTGGGACGGGACTAGCGGGTGAGACCCAGTACTTC. Amino acids: CAWSGTGLAGETQYF.

This clonotype was seen at least ten times. This chain uses TRBV2 with TRBJ1-2; D is unclear. The CDR3 has 8 amino acids. Germline CDR1 reads SNHLY; CDR2 reads FYNNEI. V was shortened by 8 bases and J by 7 bases, with 2 bases between the two germline ends. The DNA of the CDR3 is TGTGCCAGCCCTGGCTACACCTTC. It is translated as CASPGYTF.

The sample holds many counts of this clonotype. The gene calls are TRBV29-1 and TRBJ2-1, with D maybe TRBD2 (5 bases). Trimming took 3 bases from V and 5 from J, leaving 20 bases between them. CDR1 SQVTM and CDR2 ANQGSEA come from the germline V gene. The length of the CDR3 is 16 residues. The CDR3 is CSVDAGNSVGHNEQFF. In nucleotides, the CDR3 is TGCAGCGTTGACGCGGGCAACTCGGTAGGTCACAATGAGCAGTTCTTC.

This chain links TRBV6-4 with TRBJ2-3, with D maybe TRBD2 (6 bases). V lost 5 bases and J lost 2, with 11 bases in between. CDR3 length: 14 residues. Germline values: CDR1 MRHNA, CDR2 SNTAGT. The CDR3 DNA reads TGTGCCAGCAGTCGGACTACCGACACAGATACGCAGTATTTT. Protein product: CASSRTTDTDTQYF.

This clonotype appeared many times. The V gene is TRBV29-1, the J gene TRBJ2-1; D perhaps matches TRBD1 (6 bases). Germline V gene data show CDR1 as SQVTM and CDR2 as ANQGSEA. The CDR3 is 13 amino acids. The V end lost 3 bases, the J end lost 7 bases, and 13 bases lay between the germline ends. As DNA, the CDR3 is TGCAGCGTTGAGGGGGCAGGGGTAAATGAGCAGTTCTTC. The encoded protein is CSVEGAGVNEQFF.

V and J are TRBV7-9 and TRBJ1-5, with a tentative D call TRBD1 (5 bases). Germline V gene sequence: CDR1 SEHNR, CDR2 FQNEAQ (reference sequence). The length of the CDR3 is 17 residues. V lost 7 bases to trimming and J lost 5 bases, with 24 bases between them. CDR3 protein: CASTSPFGGLHDQPQHF. CDR3 bases: TGTGCCAGCACCTCACCTTTCGGGGGACTTCATGATCAGCCCCAGCATTTT. Using reference TRBV7-9 and TRBJ1-5 for the parts outside the CDR3, the full variable domain is DTGVSQNPRHKITKRGQNVTFRCDPISEHNRLYWYRQTLGQGPEFLTYFQNEAQLEKSRLLSDRFSAERPKGSFSTLEIQRTEQGDSAMYLCASTSPFGGLHDQPQHFGDGTRLSIL.

The V gene is TRBV29-1, the J gene TRBJ1-1; TRBD1 agrees at 10 bases. The germline V gene encodes CDR1 SQVTM and CDR2 ANQGSEA. Trimming at V came to 6 bases and at J to 7 bases, leaving 8 bases not matched to a gene. The CDR3 consists of 13 residues. Here the CDR3 DNA reads TGCAGCGTAACCGACAGGGGGCCTTTTGAAGCTTTCTTT. It yields the protein CSVTDRGPFEAFF.

The J gene is TRBJ2-5, the V gene TRBV5-1; the match to TRBD2 covers 7 bases. Germline V lookup: CDR1 SGHRS, CDR2 YFSETQ. There are 16 residues in the CDR3. Trimming at V came to 4 bases and at J to 5 bases, leaving 14 bases not matched to a gene. DNA for the CDR3: TGCGCCAGCAGCCCCAGAGGGACTACCCTGGGGGAGACCCAGTACTTC. Protein sequence: CASSPRGTTLGETQYF.

This clonotype was picked up many times. The chain uses TRBV12-3 or TRBV12-4 and TRBJ1-5, with D maybe TRBD1 (5 bases). V was shortened by 5 bases and J by 2 bases, with 13 bases between the two germline ends. The CDR3 is made up of 15 amino acids. Written as DNA, the CDR3 is TGTGCCAGCAGTCCCCCCCCAGGGCGCAATCAGCCCCAGCATTTT. This sequence encodes CASSPPPGRNQPQHF.

The rearrangement links TRBV28 to TRBJ1-1; D not resolved. The CDR3 spans 13 residues. V lost 5 bases and J lost 0, with 7 bases in between. Germline V gives CDR1 MDHEN, CDR2 SYDVKM. The CDR3 DNA is TGTGCCAGCAGTCCGGCCCTGAACACTGAAGCTTTCTTT. This codes for CASSPALNTEAFF.

About this clonotype itself: The junction does not match germline at one end; this may be a read error. CDR3 DNA: TGTGCCAGCACTTTAGGGGGCCAAGAGACCCAGTACTTC. Protein sequence: CASTLGGQETQYF. The chain combines TRBV28 with TRBJ2-5; maybe TRBD1 (6 bases). Per the germline V gene, CDR1 is MDHEN and CDR2 is SYDVKM. The CDR3 contains 13 residues.

This clonotype came up many times. The rearrangement uses TRBV13 and TRBJ1-2; 8 bases are a match to TRBD1. Germline values: CDR1 PRHDT, CDR2 FYEKMQ (reference sequence). V lost 4 bases, J lost 0 bases, and 13 bases stayed unmatched. This CDR3 spans 18 amino acids. The CDR3 is CASSSLGQGGFTNYGYTF. CDR3 in DNA: TGTGCCAGCAGCTCCCTCGGACAGGGAGGGTTCACTAACTATGGCTACACCTTC.

The chain combines TRBV7-2 with TRBJ1-1; maybe TRBD1 (6 bases). This CDR3 contains 13 residues. Germline loops: CDR1 SGHTA, CDR2 FQGNSA. The V and J ends lost 7 bases and 5 bases respectively, with 14 bases between them. CDR3 sequence (DNA): TGTGCCAGCACATTAACCGGGACAACTGAAGCTTTCTTT. It specifies CASTLTGTTEAFF.

This clonotype showed up just a few times. The J gene is TRBJ2-3, the V gene TRBV7-7; 13 bases map to TRBD2. CDR3 length: 15 residues. Germline V CDR1 and CDR2: SSHAT, FNYEAQ (reference sequence). V gave up 6 bases and J gave up 6 bases; unmatched junction bases: 6. CDR3 amino acids: CASRPGLAGSDTQYF. The CDR3, as DNA: TGTGCCAGCAGGCCGGGACTAGCGGGATCTGATACGCAGTATTTT.

The chain is built from TRBV20-1 and TRBJ2-1, with TRBD2 matching over 7 bases. The CDR3 totals 13 residues. Trimming removed 6 bases from V and 3 bases from J; junction bases left unmatched: 5. The germline V gene has CDR1 DFQATT and CDR2 SNEGSKA (reference sequence). Written as DNA, the CDR3 is TGCAGTGCACTAAGCGGGGACTACAATGAGCAGTTCTTC. Its translation is CSALSGDYNEQFF.

This clonotype was counted only a few times. This chain uses TRBV11-1 with TRBJ2-3; TRBD2 agrees at 11 bases. The germline gives CDR1 SGHAT, CDR2 FQDESV (reference sequence). The CDR3 totals 17 residues. Unmatched junction bases numbered 14, after V lost 5 bases and J lost 7 bases. This CDR3 reads CASSETGTSGRLNTQYF. In DNA form, the CDR3 reads TGTGCCAGCAGCGAGACTGGTACTAGCGGGAGATTGAATACGCAGTATTTT.

The chain links TRBV4-1 to TRBJ2-1; a possible D gene is TRBD2 (6 bases). Trimming took 2 bases from V and 0 from J, leaving 11 bases between them. Germline CDR1 and CDR2: MGHRA and YSYEKL. CDR3 length: 16 residues. CDR3 amino acids: CASSQSSASSYNEQFF. In nucleotides, the CDR3 is TGCGCCAGCAGCCAATCTAGCGCGAGCTCCTACAATGAGCAGTTCTTC.

Ten or more counts support this clonotype. The J gene is TRBJ2-7, the V gene TRBV20-1; D possibly corresponds to TRBD2 (6 bases). Looked up from germline, CDR1 is DFQATT and CDR2 is SNEGSKA (reference sequence). The CDR3 extends over 16 amino acids. V was trimmed by 0 bases and J by 0 bases, leaving 15 bases between them. The CDR3 region is CSARDNSGRGSYEQYF. The CDR3, as DNA: TGCAGTGCTAGAGACAATAGCGGAAGGGGCTCCTACGAGCAGTACTTC.

This clonotype was detected a few times. The chain carries TRBV6-5 and TRBJ2-3; 7 bases align to TRBD1. This CDR3 has 16 amino acids. Looked up from germline, CDR1 is MNHEY and CDR2 is SVGAGI. Germline trimming cut 4 bases from V and 0 bases from J; bases unmatched to any gene: 7. CDR3 sequence (DNA): TGTGCCAGCAGTTGGGACAGCTCATTTAGCACAGATACGCAGTATTTT. It encodes CASSWDSSFSTDTQYF.

This clonotype was counted many times. The chain uses TRBV12-3 or TRBV12-4 and TRBJ1-1; 9 bases agree with TRBD1. Trimming removed 1 base from V and 7 bases from J; junction bases left unmatched: 4. CDR3 length: 14 amino acids. The CDR3 protein is CASSLVPDRGEAFF. The DNA for the CDR3 is TGTGCCAGCAGTTTAGTCCCGGACAGGGGTGAAGCTTTCTTT.

This clonotype was observed many times. The chain carries TRBV2 and TRBJ2-1; D uncertain. Germline CDR1 reads SNHLY; CDR2 reads FYNNEI. The CDR3 loop spans 11 amino acids. With 5 bases removed from V and 8 bases from J, the gap between germline ends came to 7 bases. CDR3: CASSKWDEQFF. CDR3 coding DNA: TGTGCCAGCAGTAAGTGGGATGAGCAGTTCTTC.

This clonotype has more than one count but fewer than ten. The chain uses TRBV12-3 or TRBV12-4 and TRBJ2-2; no definite D call. The ends were cut back, 0 bases at V and 3 bases at J, with 2 bases in the middle. The CDR3 is 13 residues long. CDR3 sequence reads: CASSLAYTGELFF. The CDR3, as DNA: TGTGCCAGCAGTTTAGCGTACACCGGGGAGCTGTTTTTT.

Notes on this clonotype: A read error is likely here: a far larger clone is one base away. V usage is TRBV12-3 or TRBV12-4 and J usage is TRBJ2-1; D possibly corresponds to TRBD1 (6 bases). Between the trimmed V and J ends, which lost 5 bases and 10 bases, there was a span of 24 bases. The length of the CDR3 is 16 residues. The CDR3 here is CASSSIATGGSYEQFF. The CDR3 DNA is TGTGCCAGCAGTAGTATCGCGACAGGCGGTTCCTACGAGCAGTTCTTC.

In its sample, this clonotype was seen many times. The chain employs TRBV7-2 and TRBJ2-2, with D uncertain. V gave up 5 bases and J gave up 5 bases, with 9 bases separating them. Per germline, CDR1 SGHTA and CDR2 FQGNSA. CDR3 length equals 13 residues. CDR3 sequence reads: CASSRERTGELFF. Here the CDR3 DNA reads TGTGCCAGCAGCCGAGAACGAACCGGGGAGCTGTTTTTT.

The V gene is TRBV4-1, the J gene TRBJ2-7, with no clear D. Trimming removed 0 bases at V and 0 bases at J, with 9 bases between. CDR3 size: 15 residues. CDR1 and CDR2 (germline): MGHRA, YSYEKL. CDR3 region: CASSQDIKGSYEQYF. CDR3 DNA sequence: TGCGCCAGCAGCCAAGATATCAAGGGCTCCTACGAGCAGTACTTC.

The chain combines TRBV6-1 with TRBJ1-2, with 9 bases lining up with TRBD1. Germline CDR1 reads MNHNS; CDR2 reads SASEGT. The length of the CDR3 is 15 residues. The ends lost 4 bases at V and 4 bases at J; junction bases unmatched: 7. CDR3 in DNA: TGTGCCAGCAGTGCTGGGGGGACAGGGTCCTATGGCTACACCTTC. Residues: CASSAGGTGSYGYTF.